Listed below are T cell receptor beta chains from one sample, sequenced in a study of OX40 agonist ivuxolimab in advanced cancers. The table came from immunoSEQ multiplex PCR; TCRdb's copy has only in-frame clones and leaves some out. The table lists 120,000 or so clones, over 85% of them singletons, with 0.27% in the top ten. The source was CD4+ or CD8+ T cells sorted from blood, collected in a trial of the OX40 agonist ivuxolimab. Receptors originate from an adult with an advanced solid tumor such as melanoma, head and neck, liver or kidney cancer. CDR3s leave out the opening cysteine and the closing phenylalanine or tryptophan. Each record gives: V gene, J gene, CDR3 length, CDR3 protein.

V gene: TRBV2
J gene: TRBJ1-5
CDR3 length: 13
CDR3 protein: AYQGAGHSNQPQH

V gene: TRBV7-9
J gene: TRBJ2-3
CDR3 length: 17
CDR3 protein: ASSIGLAGNRRRTDTQY

V gene: TRBV19
J gene: TRBJ1-5
CDR3 length: 14
CDR3 protein: ATNPRVGPMNQPQH

V gene: TRBV7-2
J gene: TRBJ1-2
CDR3 length: 11
CDR3 protein: ASSSPTGYGYT

V gene: TRBV6-5
J gene: TRBJ2-2
CDR3 length: 13
CDR3 protein: ASSYRGVGEGELF

V gene: TRBV13
J gene: TRBJ1-1
CDR3 length: 12
CDR3 protein: ASSTDRGHTEAF

V gene: TRBV11-3
J gene: TRBJ1-1
CDR3 length: 11
CDR3 protein: ASSYGGNQEAF

V gene: TRBV18
J gene: TRBJ2-2
CDR3 length: 14
CDR3 protein: ASSPRHQTNTGELF

V gene: TRBV9
J gene: TRBJ2-1
CDR3 length: 11
CDR3 protein: ASSVGPGDEQF

V gene: TRBV7-6
J gene: TRBJ2-1
CDR3 length: 13
CDR3 protein: ASSFGTGSGNEQF

V gene: TRBV5-4
J gene: TRBJ1-4
CDR3 length: 13
CDR3 protein: ASSLPGQTNEKLF

V gene: TRBV5-5
J gene: TRBJ1-1
CDR3 length: 11
CDR3 protein: ASSLKGGTEAF

V gene: TRBV18
J gene: TRBJ2-3
CDR3 length: 13
CDR3 protein: ASSPRVESTDTQY

V gene: TRBV27
J gene: TRBJ2-1
CDR3 length: 16
CDR3 protein: ASSLLFSGESSYNEQF

V gene: TRBV25-1
J gene: TRBJ2-1
CDR3 length: 9
CDR3 protein: ASSSYNEQF

V gene: TRBV30
J gene: TRBJ2-3
CDR3 length: 12
CDR3 protein: AWSPGGRTDTQY